The sequence of this T cell receptor (beta chain) was determined in a study of shared clonotypes between healthy human individuals. Sequenced by immunoSEQ multiplex PCR; TCRdb stores in-frame clones only, minus some. Of 2 million to 2.5 million clones in the sample, 85% to 95% were seen once. V was clipped by 5 bases and J by 5 bases; unmatched bases: 0. CDR3 size: 11 residues. The V gene's germline CDR1 is LNHNV and CDR2 YYDKDF (reference sequence). Terminally differentiated effector memory CD45RA+ cells were excluded by CCR7 positive selection of CD45RO-negative cells. This chain uses TRBV15 with TRBJ2-7; 7 bases line up with TRBD2. Sequences were obtained from naive CD8+ T cells from PBMCs. This TCR was sampled from a man aged 18 to 35 in good health. Some clones in this sample may be carry-over from other donors' samples. CDR3 loop: CATSGGDEQYF. The DNA for the CDR3 is TGTGCCACCAGCGGGGGGGACGAGCAGTACTTC.